The 30 T cell receptor beta chains below were found in one sample sequenced in a study of blood T cell repertoires in COVID-19. Profiled with immunoSEQ multiplex PCR; TCRdb holds only in-frame clones, not every one. The profile shows some 260,000 clones, about nine tenths of them singletons. The sample taken for sequencing was PBMCs or T cells enriched from blood (not recorded which). All receptors come from a man between 40 and 49 years old who had recovered from COVID-19.

The V call is TRBV6-2 or TRBV6-3, the J call TRBJ1-5, with 8 bases fitting TRBD1. V lost 7 bases to trimming and J lost 2 bases; unmatched junction nucleotides: 7. CDR1 and CDR2 (germline): MNHEY, SVGEGT. This CDR3 spans 15 amino acids. CDR3 DNA sequence: TGTGCCAGCACCCCCCGGACAGGGCGCAATCAGCCCCAGCATTTT. This codes for CASTPRTGRNQPQHF.

About this clone: Other DNA sequences in the sample encode the same CDR3. The chain combines TRBV28 with TRBJ1-2; D is unresolved. The CDR3 runs to 10 residues. V lost 6 bases and J 8 bases, leaving 7 bases between the germline ends. Germline V CDR1 and CDR2: MDHEN, SYDVKM. CDR3 protein: CASSSRGYTF. The CDR3, as DNA: TGTGCCAGCAGCTCCAGGGGCTACACCTTC.

The chain uses TRBV10-3 and TRBJ2-1, with 10 bases lining up with TRBD1. CDR1 is ENHRY, CDR2 SYGVKD, per germline. The CDR3 spans 16 residues. After removal of 2 bases from V and 7 bases from J, the junction contained 8 bases not matched to a gene. DNA of the CDR3: TGTGCCATCAGTGAGCCGGGACAGGGGAAGTTGAATGAGCAGTTCTTC. This translates into CAISEPGQGKLNEQFF.

This chain uses TRBV19 with TRBJ1-2; 10 positions agree with TRBD1. Germline CDR1 and CDR2: LNHDA and SQIVND (reference sequence). J was trimmed by 0 bases and V by 6 bases; bases with no gene match: 10. CDR3 length equals 17 residues. CDR3 sequence reads: CASRMDRDRGANYGYTF. The CDR3 DNA is TGTGCCAGTAGAATGGATAGGGACAGGGGTGCTAACTATGGCTACACCTTC.

This chain uses TRBV10-1 with TRBJ2-5; TRBD1 matches 10 bases. Looked up from germline, CDR1 is WNHNN and CDR2 is SYGVQD (reference sequence). This CDR3 is built from 16 residues. Losses at the gene ends were 5 bases for V and 3 bases for J; bases not matched to a gene: 9. The DNA for the CDR3 is TGCGCCAGCAGTTCCGGCGACAGGGGGCGCAAAGAGACCCAGTACTTC. Translated: CASSSGDRGRKETQYF.

The chain recombines TRBV9 with TRBJ2-1; 8 positions match TRBD2. V lost 1 base and J lost 5; bases outside the gene matches: 5. The CDR3 loop spans 15 amino acids. Germline CDR1 reads SGDLS; CDR2 reads YYNGEE. The CDR3 loop is CASSVSGRGNNEQFF. DNA for the CDR3: TGTGCCAGCAGCGTATCCGGGAGGGGGAACAATGAGCAGTTCTTC.

V usage is TRBV23-1 and J usage is TRBJ1-3; 8 positions match TRBD1. TRBV23-1 falls under the ORF class, with uncertain function. The V segment lost 8 bases and the J segment 2 bases; nucleotides outside the gene matches: 5. The CDR3 has 14 amino acids. The CDR3 DNA reads TGCGCCAGCGGGACCAGGGGGCCTGGAAACACCATATATTTT. Encoded protein: CASGTRGPGNTIYF.

The chain is built from TRBV18 and TRBJ2-1, with 8 nucleotides matching TRBD1. V shed 3 bases, J shed 7 bases, and the junction held 8 bases outside the gene matches. CDR1 and CDR2 from the germline V gene are KGHSH and LQKENI. The CDR3 spans 15 residues. This chain's CDR3 is CASSPGQGASNEQFF. The CDR3 DNA sequence: TGTGCCAGCTCACCGGGTCAGGGGGCGAGTAATGAGCAGTTCTTC.

This clone is a singleton in its sample. The chain joins TRBV14 to TRBJ1-2, with a possible D match to TRBD1 (6 bases). CDR1 and CDR2 (germline): SGHDN, FVKESK. CDR3 length: 15 residues. The ends were cut back, 1 base at V and 5 bases at J, with 14 bases in the middle. CDR3 amino acids: CASSQAGGLWYGYTF. The CDR3 DNA reads as TGTGCCAGCAGCCAAGCGGGGGGGCTGTGGTATGGCTACACCTTC.

This chain connects TRBV2 to TRBJ1-1, with a tentative D call TRBD1 (6 bases). The CDR3 is 15 amino acids. Per the germline V gene, CDR1 is SNHLY and CDR2 is FYNNEI. V was trimmed by 6 bases and J by 0 bases, leaving 14 bases between them. The CDR3 region is CASRLDSSMNTEAFF. CDR3 DNA: TGTGCCAGCAGGTTGGACAGTTCCATGAACACTGAAGCTTTCTTT.

This chain joins TRBV30 and TRBJ1-1, with D possibly matching TRBD1 (6 bases). The length of the CDR3 is 14 residues. Germline V gene data show CDR1 as GTSNPN and CDR2 as SVGIG (reference sequence). V was shortened by 4 bases and J by 0 bases, with 12 bases between the two germline ends. This chain's CDR3 is CAWKSTGMNTEAFF. DNA for the CDR3: TGTGCCTGGAAATCGACAGGAATGAACACTGAAGCTTTCTTT.

V gene TRBV19 combines with J gene TRBJ1-3; D may be TRBD1 (5 bases). Germline V gene data show CDR1 as LNHDA and CDR2 as SQIVND (reference sequence). The V end lost 5 bases, the J end lost 4 bases, and 12 bases lay between the germline ends. This CDR3 region has 14 residues. The CDR3 loop reads CASSFGQGGNTIYF. CDR3 nucleotides: TGTGCCAGTAGTTTCGGCCAGGGAGGAAACACCATATATTTT.

The gene calls are TRBV6-5 and TRBJ2-7; 13 nucleotides align to TRBD2. This CDR3 is built from 15 residues. V lost 4 bases and J lost 4; bases outside the gene matches: 4. Germline lookup yields CDR1 MNHEY and CDR2 SVGAGI. CDR3 coding DNA: TGTGCCAGCAGTTCGGGACTAGCGGGACGGTACGAGCAGTACTTC. Its protein product is CASSSGLAGRYEQYF.

CDR3 in DNA: TGTGCCAGCAGCCCACTAGGGGGGAACACTGAAGCTTTCTTT. Amino acid sequence: CASSPLGGNTEAFF. The chain joins TRBV7-8 to TRBJ1-1, with a weak D call TRBD1 (6 bases). CDR3 size: 14 residues. Per the germline V gene, CDR1 is SGHVS and CDR2 is FQNEAQ. Trimming took off 5 bases at V and 1 base at J, with 11 bases between the two ends.

V gene TRBV4-3 combines with J gene TRBJ1-1, with D hard to call. This CDR3 region has 15 residues. Germline loops: CDR1 LGHNA, CDR2 YSLEER. V dropped 0 bases and J dropped 4 bases, with 12 bases sitting between them. The CDR3 reads CASSQDWAGITEAFF. CDR3 nucleotides: TGCGCCAGCAGCCAAGATTGGGCAGGTATCACTGAAGCTTTCTTT.

This clone has only one observation. This sequence joins TRBV3-1 (or the pseudogene TRBV3-2) and TRBJ2-1, with D perhaps TRBD2 (5 bases). The ends were cut back, 4 bases at V and 0 bases at J, with 10 bases in the middle. Germline CDR1 is LGHDT and CDR2 is YNNKEL (reference sequence). This CDR3 spans 15 amino acids. For the CDR3, the DNA is TGTGCCAGCAGCCCCACCCGGGACTCCTACAATGAGCAGTTCTTC. The encoded protein is CASSPTRDSYNEQFF.

The chain links TRBV10-3 to TRBJ2-5; 13 nucleotides line up with TRBD2. The germline V gene encodes CDR1 ENHRY and CDR2 SYGVKD. There are 15 residues in the CDR3. The J segment lost 3 bases and the V segment lost 6 bases, leaving 4 bases of the junction unmatched. The CDR3 protein is CAISIGLAGEETQYF. In DNA form, the CDR3 reads TGTGCCATCAGCATAGGACTAGCGGGAGAAGAGACCCAGTACTTC.

V is TRBV6-4 and J is TRBJ2-3; TRBD2 matches at 9 bases. This CDR3 region has 15 residues. Germline trimming cut 2 bases from V and 4 bases from J; bases unmatched to any gene: 4. Germline V gene lookup returns CDR1 MRHNA and CDR2 SNTAGT. CDR3 sequence: CASSDGSGSADTQYF. The CDR3 bases are TGTGCCAGCAGTGACGGTAGCGGGAGTGCAGATACGCAGTATTTT.

V and J are TRBV10-3 and TRBJ1-4; tentatively, D is TRBD1 (5 bases). The CDR3 extends over 15 amino acids. The V and J ends lost 4 bases and 6 bases respectively, with 15 bases between them. Germline CDR1 is ENHRY and CDR2 is SYGVKD. The CDR3, as DNA: TGTGCCATCAGTGCGGGGGGGGATAATGATGAAAAACTGTTTTTT. Protein sequence: CAISAGGDNDEKLFF.

The chain is built from TRBV21-1 and TRBJ1-5; whether TRBD1, the table's D call, matches the DNA was not checked. TRBV21-1 is designated a pseudogene. The CDR3 is 15 amino acids. CDR3 bases: TGTGCCAGCAGCAAAGAACAGTACTTGGATCAGCCCCAGCATTTT. Its protein is CASSKEQYLDQPQHF.

V usage is TRBV5-1 and J usage is TRBJ1-5, with 8 bases identical to TRBD1. CDR3 length: 14 amino acids. Looked up from germline, CDR1 is SGHRS and CDR2 is YFSETQ. V shed 0 bases, J shed 7 bases, and the junction held 3 bases outside the gene matches. CDR3 region: CASSLGTGTQPQHF. CDR3 sequence (DNA): TGCGCCAGCAGCTTGGGGACAGGGACACAGCCCCAGCATTTT.

A note on this clone: This CDR3 is also generated by other DNA sequences in the sample. V usage is TRBV5-1 and J usage is TRBJ1-4, with D perhaps matching TRBD1 (5 bases). The CDR3 is 14 residues long. The V end was cut by 0 bases, the J end by 7 bases, with 10 bases between. Per germline, CDR1 SGHRS and CDR2 YFSETQ. CDR3 bases: TGCGCCAGCAGCTTGGATCTAAGGGGTGAAAAACTGTTTTTT. It codes for CASSLDLRGEKLFF.

This clone came up a few times. V gene TRBV3-1 (or the pseudogene TRBV3-2) combines with J gene TRBJ2-7; 7 bases are a match to TRBD2. With V trimmed by 4 bases and J by 5 bases, 8 bases remained unmatched. The germline CDR1 and CDR2 sequences are LGHDT and YNNKEL (reference sequence). This CDR3 region has 14 residues. The CDR3 protein is CASSLWREHHEQYF. Here the CDR3 DNA reads TGTGCCAGCAGCCTGTGGCGGGAGCACCACGAGCAGTACTTC.

This chain links TRBV19 with TRBJ1-1, with 7 bases aligning to TRBD1. Germline V gene data show CDR1 as LNHDA and CDR2 as SQIVND (reference sequence). The CDR3 has 15 amino acids. V gave up 3 bases and J gave up 1 base; unmatched junction bases: 5. This CDR3 reads CASSISRTGNTEAFF. The CDR3 nucleotides are TGTGCCAGTAGTATTTCCCGGACAGGGAACACTGAAGCTTTCTTT.

The chain employs TRBV7-9 and TRBJ1-5; 9 bases are a match to TRBD1. The CDR3 totals 17 residues. Germline loops: CDR1 SEHNR, CDR2 FQNEAQ (reference sequence). With V trimmed by 0 bases and J by 3 bases, 6 bases remained unmatched. The CDR3 sequence is CASSLAFGTGYNQPQHF. As DNA, the CDR3 is TGTGCCAGCAGCTTAGCTTTCGGGACAGGGTACAATCAGCCCCAGCATTTT.

The gene calls are TRBV5-1 and TRBJ2-6, with TRBD1 matching 8 bases. The CDR3 totals 18 residues. Germline V gives CDR1 SGHRS, CDR2 YFSETQ. V shed 0 bases and J 3 bases; nucleotides not matched to a gene: 8. CDR3 sequence (DNA): TGCGCCAGCAGCTTGGGGGGAGACAGGGGAGTTGGGGCCAACGTCCTGACTTTC. It is translated as CASSLGGDRGVGANVLTF. Together with reference TRBV5-1 and TRBJ2-6, the CDR3 gives the full variable domain: KAGVTQTPRYLIKTRGQQVTLSCSPISGHRSVSWYQQTPGQGLQFLFEYFSETQRNKGNFPGRFSGRQFSNSRSEMNVSTLELGDSALYLCASSLGGDRGVGANVLTFGAGSRLTVL.

The chain joins TRBV4-2 to TRBJ2-3; D is unclear. The CDR3 runs 13 residues. Germline V lookup: CDR1 LGHNA, CDR2 YNFKEQ. The V end lost 2 bases, the J end lost 2 bases, and 5 bases lay between the germline ends. In nucleotides, the CDR3 is TGTGCCAGCAGCCAACAGAACACAGATACGCAGTATTTT. Protein: CASSQQNTDTQYF.

The chain is built from TRBV6-6 and TRBJ2-7, with a tentative D call TRBD1 (5 bases). Germline CDR1 is MNHNY and CDR2 is SVGAGI (reference sequence). The CDR3 consists of 13 residues. Between the trimmed V and J ends, which lost 4 bases and 2 bases, there was a span of 9 bases. The CDR3 DNA follows: TGTGCCAGCAGTTCTGCAGGGCCCTACGAGCAGTACTTC. Its protein product is CASSSAGPYEQYF.

The rearrangement links TRBV28 to TRBJ1-5; 8 nucleotides agree with TRBD1. The CDR3 has 15 amino acids. Trimming took 7 bases from V and 2 from J; bases not matched to a gene: 7. CDR1 and CDR2 from the germline V gene are MDHEN and SYDVKM. The CDR3, as DNA: TGTGCCAGCACTACCCCGGGACAGGGCAATCAGCCCCAGCATTTT. Its protein product is CASTTPGQGNQPQHF. The full variable domain, its missing parts supplied by reference TRBV28 and TRBJ1-5, is DVKVTQSSRYLVKRTGEKVFLECVQDMDHENMFWYRQDPGLGLRLIYFSYDVKMKEKGDIPEGYSVSREKKERFSLILESASTNQTSMYLCASTTPGQGNQPQHFGDGTRLSIL.

The CDR3 sequence: CASSRGGQETQYF. CDR3 coding DNA: TGTGCCAGCAGTCGCGGGGGCCAAGAGACCCAGTACTTC. V and J are TRBV7-3 and TRBJ2-5; 7 nucleotides align to TRBD2. V lost 6 bases and J lost 1; bases outside the gene matches: 2. The CDR3 has 13 amino acids. In germline, CDR1 is SGHTA, CDR2 FQGTGA.